This entry describes one TCR beta chain. Its antigen remains unknown. Amplification used 60 Vbeta primers and 13 Jbeta primers. Only in-frame clones appear in the TCRdb table, and some are missing; sequencing was by immunoSEQ multiplex PCR. The data show approximately 280,000 clones, with 75% to 90% seen just once and 3.5% to 4.5% held by the top ten. The data were obtained in a study of cytomegalovirus exposure and HLA in healthy donors. Whole-study results and caveats: In a later analysis, several top co-occurrence clusters appeared linked to parvovirus B19, influenza, CMV and Epstein-Barr virus. Later genetic work tied a missense DCLRE1C variant to beta-chain V and J trimming. A later analysis associated some 18,000 TCR beta sequences with HLA alleles at a 0.05 false discovery rate. Under in vitro conditions, a few CMV-associated chains were confirmed as specific for CMV antigens.

The sequence was obtained from a man in his forties in good health and CMV-seropositive. The specimen sequenced was PBMCs.

The DNA for the CDR3 is TGTGCCAGCCGGGGACAGGGTGAACCACCCCTCCACTTT. This sequence encodes CASRGQGEPPLHF. The chain joins TRBV7-2 to TRBJ1-6; 9 positions match TRBD1. Looked up from germline, CDR1 is SGHTA and CDR2 is FQGNSA. The CDR3 sequence is 13 residues long. With V trimmed by 8 bases and J by 11 bases, 7 bases remained unmatched.